Presented here are 11 T cell receptor beta chains from one specimen sequenced in a study of identical twins. TCRdb re-analysed the 5' RACE reads in MiXCR, keeping a single row per CDR3 protein. The sample lists approximately 690,000 distinct CDR3 sequences, 6% to 6.5% occurring once. The sample comprised naive T cells sorted from blood. The receptors originated from a man between 18 and 29 years old in good health.

This chain joins TRBV20-1 and TRBJ2-2; D gene unclear. The germline gives CDR1 DFQATT, CDR2 SNEGSKA (reference sequence). V was shortened by 2 bases and J by 5 bases, with 12 bases between the two germline ends. The CDR3 has 14 residues. CDR3 DNA sequence: TGCAGTGCTAGACCGACACTATCAACCGGGGAGCTGTTTTTT. Translated, it gives CSARPTLSTGELFF.

This clonotype came up a few times. J is TRBJ2-3 and V is TRBV4-3; 7 bases align to TRBD2. The ends lost 1 base at V and 9 bases at J; junction bases unmatched: 10. Germline V gene lookup returns CDR1 LGHNA and CDR2 YSLEER. The CDR3 length is 15 residues. In DNA, the CDR3 is TGCGCCAGCAGCCAAGGTCGCGGGAGAAGGGAAACGCAGTATTTT. This translates into CASSQGRGRRETQYF.

This clonotype was found many times. The V call is TRBV3-1, the J call TRBJ2-7; D is ambiguous. Germline CDR1 LGHDT, CDR2 YNNKEL (reference sequence). With 5 bases removed from V and 2 bases from J, the gap between germline ends came to 19 bases. The CDR3 has 16 amino acids. The CDR3 DNA reads TGTGCCAGCAGCGAAAGTCTTGCCGCGGTTGCCTACGAGCAGTACTTC. It yields the protein CASSESLAAVAYEQYF.

There are many counts of this clonotype. The J gene is TRBJ2-3, the V gene TRBV6-2 or TRBV6-3; possible D gene TRBD2, 6 bases. The CDR3 totals 16 residues. The V end lost 4 bases, the J end lost 0 bases, and 14 bases lay between the germline ends. Germline V gene sequence: CDR1 MNHEY, CDR2 SVGEGT. The CDR3 spells CASSSGIAASTDTQYF. The CDR3 DNA reads TGTGCCAGCAGTTCCGGGATAGCGGCCAGCACAGATACGCAGTATTTT.

This clonotype was seen many times. The chain couples TRBV12-3 or TRBV12-4 to TRBJ2-2, with 8 bases identical to TRBD2. There are 15 residues in the CDR3. Trimming cost V 5 bases and J 7 bases; bases outside gene matches: 9. The CDR3 DNA is TGTGCCAGCAGTCCGAGCGGGAGTTCGTTCGGGGAGCTGTTTTTT. It translates to CASSPSGSSFGELFF.

This clonotype was seen at least ten times. The genes are TRBV5-6 and TRBJ2-7; D is unclear. CDR3 size: 14 residues. Trimming shortened V by 0 bases and J by 3 bases, and 10 bases separated the two germline ends. In germline, CDR1 is SGHDT, CDR2 YYEEEE. The CDR3: CASSLEGGFYEQYF. The DNA for the CDR3 is TGTGCCAGCAGCTTGGAGGGCGGTTTCTACGAGCAGTACTTC.

V is TRBV2 and J is TRBJ1-5, with 9 bases that match TRBD1. V shed 10 bases, J shed 2 bases, and the junction held 9 bases outside the gene matches. Germline V gene lookup returns CDR1 SNHLY and CDR2 FYNNEI. This CDR3 has 15 residues. The CDR3 loop reads CATQQGAGGNQPQHF. The CDR3 bases are TGTGCCACCCAACAGGGGGCCGGGGGCAATCAGCCCCAGCATTTT.

V gene TRBV28 combines with J gene TRBJ2-1; 7 bases fit TRBD2. The junction had 13 bases not matched to a gene; V was cut back by 4 bases and J by 4 bases. Germline-derived CDR1 and CDR2 are MDHEN and SYDVKM. This CDR3 contains 17 residues. The CDR3 DNA sequence: TGTGCCAGCAGTTCCCCAGGTCTAGCGGATAGATACAATGAGCAGTTCTTC. This gives the protein CASSSPGLADRYNEQFF.

This clonotype was observed a few times. The chain joins TRBV18 to TRBJ1-3; no clear D. The germline V gene has CDR1 KGHSH and CDR2 LQKENI. The CDR3 is 17 residues long. V was shortened by 3 bases and J by 2 bases, with 17 bases between the two germline ends. The CDR3 spells CASSPDRAKGTGNTIYF. The CDR3 DNA reads TGTGCCAGCTCACCGGACCGAGCCAAAGGGACTGGAAACACCATATATTTT.

The chain links TRBV5-1 to TRBJ2-3; D may be TRBD2 (5 bases). CDR1 is SGHRS, CDR2 YFSETQ, per germline. Trimming left V 6 bases short and J 0 bases short, with 11 bases between. CDR3 size: 14 residues. CDR3 DNA sequence: TGCGCCAGCACTCGTGGCGGGAGCACAGATACGCAGTATTTT. Its translation: CASTRGGSTDTQYF.

This clonotype was seen only a few times. V gene TRBV4-3 combines with J gene TRBJ2-1, with 13 bases lining up with TRBD2. Trimming cost V 4 bases and J 2 bases; bases outside gene matches: 11. This CDR3 contains 19 residues. The germline gives CDR1 LGHNA, CDR2 YSLEER. The CDR3 nucleotides are TGCGCCAGCAGCCCAAGTATGAGAACTAGCGGGAGGGCCTACAATGAGCAGTTCTTC. Its protein is CASSPSMRTSGRAYNEQFF.